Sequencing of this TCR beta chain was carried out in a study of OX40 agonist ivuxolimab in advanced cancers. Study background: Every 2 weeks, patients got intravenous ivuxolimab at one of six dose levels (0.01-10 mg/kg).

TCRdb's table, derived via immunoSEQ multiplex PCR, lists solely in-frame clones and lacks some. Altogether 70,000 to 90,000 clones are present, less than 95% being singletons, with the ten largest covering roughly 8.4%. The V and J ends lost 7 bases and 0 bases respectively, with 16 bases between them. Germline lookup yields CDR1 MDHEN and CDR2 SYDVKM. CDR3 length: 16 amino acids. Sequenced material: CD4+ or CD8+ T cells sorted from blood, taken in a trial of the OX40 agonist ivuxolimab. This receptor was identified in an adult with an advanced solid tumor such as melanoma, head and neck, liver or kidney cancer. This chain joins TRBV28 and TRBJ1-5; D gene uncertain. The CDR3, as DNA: TGTGCCAGCACCGCAGACGGGCCCTATAGCAATCAGCCCCAGCATTTT. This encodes CASTADGPYSNQPQHF.